Described below is a single T cell receptor (beta chain) sequence and its context. The data stem from a study of blood T cell repertoires in COVID-19. Whole-study context: Some COVID-19 samples were acute and others convalescent; all came from the United States, Italy and Spain. The analysed material was cDNA or gDNA that came from T cells, B-cell-depleted T cells, or PBMCs.

The CDR3 spans 15 residues. The V and J ends lost 7 bases and 5 bases respectively, with 20 bases between them. CDR1 is MNHEY, CDR2 SVGAGI, per germline. Original handling: Estimates of nucleated cell counts were drawn from the amplification of reference gene primers. TCRdb's table, derived via immunoSEQ multiplex PCR, lists solely in-frame clones and lacks some. That table furnishes V, J and clone size, whereas the DNA furnished D and trimming. The sample carries fewer than 150,000 clones, roughly four fifths recorded once. The clonotype comes from a human donor in a cohort sampled during active COVID-19. Sample: peripheral blood. This chain joins TRBV6-5 and TRBJ1-1, with D perhaps matching TRBD1 (5 bases). CDR3 residues: CASTQGWGRATEAFF. CDR3 nucleotide sequence: TGTGCCAGCACCCAAGGGTGGGGGAGGGCTACTGAAGCTTTCTTT.